These 26 T cell receptor beta chains were sequenced from one sample in a study of blood T cell repertoires in COVID-19. Data came from immunoSEQ multiplex PCR; TCRdb stores just in-frame clones and leaves some out. The table has 150,000 to 190,000 clones, about 88% seen once. Specimen: peripheral blood. Every receptor here comes from a woman aged 60-70 years with COVID-19, enrolled during active disease.

V is TRBV5-1 and J is TRBJ1-1, with D unresolved. Germline V gives CDR1 SGHRS, CDR2 YFSETQ. Between the trimmed V and J ends, which lost 3 bases and 0 bases, there was a span of 9 bases. There are 14 residues in the CDR3. The CDR3 region is CASSSNFMNTEAFF. Here the CDR3 DNA reads TGCGCCAGCAGCTCCAACTTCATGAACACTGAAGCTTTCTTT.

In its sample, this clone was seen a few times. The chain carries TRBV5-4 and TRBJ1-1; 10 positions match TRBD1. There are 12 residues in the CDR3. In germline, CDR1 is SGHNT, CDR2 YYREEE (reference sequence). J gave up 10 bases and V 5 bases, and 5 bases lay outside the gene matches. The DNA of the CDR3 is TGTGCCAGCAGTACCGGACAGGGGGTAGCTTTCTTT. This sequence encodes CASSTGQGVAFF.

The rearrangement uses TRBV5-4 and TRBJ1-2, with TRBD1 matching over 7 bases. CDR1 is SGHNT, CDR2 YYREEE, per germline (reference sequence). The CDR3 has 14 amino acids. The junction had 4 bases not matched to a gene; V was cut back by 1 base and J by 4 bases. Here the CDR3 reads CASSLTQGGYGYTF. In nucleotides, the CDR3 is TGTGCCAGCAGCTTGACGCAGGGGGGCTATGGCTACACCTTC.

The chain joins TRBV7-2 to TRBJ1-5; D remains unclear. The germline V gene has CDR1 SGHTA and CDR2 FQGNSA. CDR3 length equals 15 residues. Trimming removed 4 bases from V and 2 bases from J, with 12 bases in between. The CDR3 sequence: CASSSILRGNQPQHF. CDR3 DNA: TGTGCCAGCAGCTCTATTTTGAGGGGCAATCAGCCCCAGCATTTT.

This sequence joins TRBV3-1 (or the pseudogene TRBV3-2) and TRBJ2-7, with 13 bases lining up with TRBD2. CDR3 length equals 16 residues. With 4 bases clipped from V and 3 bases from J, the junction kept 6 bases outside the gene matches. Germline V lookup: CDR1 LGHDT, CDR2 YNNKEL (reference sequence). The CDR3 DNA sequence: TGTGCCAGCAGCCCCGGAAGGACTAGCGGGAGCTACGAGCAGTACTTC. Translated, it gives CASSPGRTSGSYEQYF.

The chain employs TRBV2 and TRBJ1-5; D gene uncertain. Per the germline V gene, CDR1 is SNHLY and CDR2 is FYNNEI. V was pared by 2 bases and J by 6 bases, with 8 bases between. This CDR3 comprises 13 residues. The CDR3 loop reads CASSEQEAQPQHF. Written as DNA, the CDR3 is TGTGCCAGCAGTGAACAGGAGGCTCAGCCCCAGCATTTT.

This clone was recorded only once. The rearrangement uses TRBV7-3 and TRBJ2-3; D is unresolved. Germline assignment: CDR1 SGHTA and CDR2 FQGTGA. Trimming stripped 0 bases from V and 2 bases from J, with 9 bases between. The CDR3 spans 15 residues. CDR3 residues: CASSLTSLNTDTQYF. Written as DNA, the CDR3 is TGTGCCAGCAGCTTAACAAGCCTCAACACAGATACGCAGTATTTT. Using reference TRBV7-3 and TRBJ2-3 for the parts outside the CDR3, the full variable domain is GAGVSQTPSNKVTEKGKYVELRCDPISGHTALYWYRQSLGQGPEFLIYFQGTGAADDSGLPNDRFFAVRPEGSVSTLKIQRTERGDSAVYLCASSLTSLNTDTQYFGPGTRLTVL.

The chain recombines TRBV6-5 with TRBJ1-4; 8 bases are a match to TRBD1. The V gene end was trimmed by 7 bases and the J gene end by 7 bases; junction bases not matched to a gene: 5. The CDR3 consists of 13 residues. Germline CDR1 and CDR2: MNHEY and SVGAGI. The DNA for the CDR3 is TGTGCCAGCACGAAAGACAGGGGTGAAAAACTGTTTTTT. Its protein is CASTKDRGEKLFF.

The chain couples TRBV7-3 to TRBJ2-5, with TRBD2 matching over 8 bases. This CDR3 comprises 15 residues. Germline V CDR1 and CDR2: SGHTA, FQGTGA. V dropped 5 bases and J dropped 2; count of bases not matched to a gene: 7. The CDR3 here is CASSRSTSGQETQYF. Here the CDR3 DNA reads TGTGCCAGCAGCCGAAGCACTAGCGGACAAGAGACCCAGTACTTC.

This sequence joins TRBV6-1 and TRBJ1-5; 8 bases match TRBD1. The CDR3 contains 16 residues. The junction had 9 bases not matched to a gene; V was cut back by 4 bases and J by 4 bases. Germline V gene lookup returns CDR1 MNHNS and CDR2 SASEGT. CDR3 nucleotides: TGTGCCAGCAGTGGTACAGGGGGTTCGAATAATCAGCCCCAGCATTTT. Translating it yields CASSGTGGSNNQPQHF.

This chain connects TRBV4-1 to TRBJ1-6; D call uncertain. The germline V gene has CDR1 MGHRA and CDR2 YSYEKL. Trimming stripped 0 bases from V and 0 bases from J, with 9 bases between. CDR3 size: 17 residues. CDR3 in amino acids: CASSQDPNSSYNSPLHF. Here the CDR3 DNA reads TGCGCCAGCAGCCAAGATCCGAATAGCTCCTATAATTCACCCCTCCACTTT.

This chain joins TRBV5-1 and TRBJ2-4; D is uncertain. The V gene lost 0 bases and the J gene lost 0 bases, with 4 bases spanning the gap. Germline assignment: CDR1 SGHRS and CDR2 YFSETQ. This CDR3 region has 14 residues. The chain's CDR3 is CASSLGVAKNIQYF. For the CDR3, the DNA is TGCGCCAGCAGCTTGGGAGTAGCCAAAAACATTCAGTACTTC.

J is TRBJ2-7 and V is TRBV11-3; 7 bases agree with TRBD2. V gave up 1 base and J gave up 6 bases; unmatched junction bases: 6. CDR1 is SGHNT and CDR2 is YENEEA in the germline V gene. This CDR3 spans 14 amino acids. The CDR3 DNA reads as TGTGCCAGCAGCTTAGGGCTAGCGGACGGCGAGCAGTACTTC. As protein: CASSLGLADGEQYF. The whole variable domain, remainder taken from reference TRBV11-3 and TRBJ2-7, is EAGVVQSPRYKIIEKKQPVAFWCNPISGHNTLYWYLQNLGQGPELLIRYENEEAVDDSQLPKDRFSAERLKGVDSTLKIQPAELGDSAVYLCASSLGLADGEQYFGPGTRLTVT.

The chain couples TRBV5-4 to TRBJ1-1; D unclear. The CDR3 runs 13 residues. With 6 bases removed from V and 4 bases from J, the gap between germline ends came to 13 bases. Germline lookup yields CDR1 SGHNT and CDR2 YYREEE (reference sequence). CDR3 nucleotides: TGTGCCAGCATGATAAACCTAGGCACTGAAGCTTTCTTT. Translated: CASMINLGTEAFF.

The chain has TRBV7-9 and TRBJ2-7; D uncertain. Trimming cost V 5 bases and J 0 bases, with 8 bases left between them. Germline CDR1 SEHNR, CDR2 FQNEAQ (reference sequence). The CDR3 runs to 13 residues. CDR3 coding DNA: TGTGCCAGCAGCCAAGACACCTCCTACGAGCAGTACTTC. Protein product: CASSQDTSYEQYF.

The chain combines TRBV25-1 with TRBJ2-5; 7 bases fit TRBD1. This CDR3 is built from 16 residues. Trimming at V came to 2 bases and at J to 5 bases, leaving 11 bases not matched to a gene. Germline CDR1 MGHDK, CDR2 SYGVNS. CDR3 nucleotides: TGTGCCAGCAGTGAACGGGGCAGGGGGATATTTGAGACCCAGTACTTC. This encodes CASSERGRGIFETQYF.

J is TRBJ2-1 and V is TRBV5-1, with 9 bases fitting TRBD1. V lost 3 bases to trimming and J lost 2 bases; unmatched junction nucleotides: 18. This CDR3 region has 20 residues. Per the germline V gene, CDR1 is SGHRS and CDR2 is YFSETQ. In nucleotides, the CDR3 is TGCGCCAGCAGCTCGAAAGAACCCGGTCGACAGGGGGATCCCTACAATGAGCAGTTCTTC. It encodes CASSSKEPGRQGDPYNEQFF.

The genes are TRBV6-5 and TRBJ2-7; 8 bases are shared with TRBD1. Germline assignment: CDR1 MNHEY and CDR2 SVGAGI. V lost 6 bases, J lost 5 bases, and 6 bases stayed unmatched. The CDR3 length is 13 residues. The CDR3 protein is CASRTNRGNEQYV. The CDR3, as DNA: TGTGCCAGCAGAACCAACAGGGGGAACGAGCAGTACGTC.

The rearrangement joins TRBV5-6 to TRBJ1-4, with 8 nucleotides matching TRBD1. The CDR3 is 14 amino acids. The germline gives CDR1 SGHDT, CDR2 YYEEEE. After removal of 4 bases from V and 2 bases from J, the junction contained 1 base not matched to a gene. The CDR3 DNA reads TGTGCCAGCAGCCGGACAGGGACTAATGAAAAACTGTTTTTT. It specifies CASSRTGTNEKLFF.

The genes are TRBV5-1 and TRBJ1-1; a possible D gene is TRBD1 (6 bases). V dropped 1 base and J dropped 1 base, with 14 bases sitting between them. The CDR3 runs to 16 residues. The V gene's germline CDR1 is SGHRS and CDR2 YFSETQ. The CDR3: CASSLYQGIANTEAFF. The CDR3 DNA reads TGCGCCAGCAGCTTGTACCAGGGGATAGCGAACACTGAAGCTTTCTTT.

The chain recombines TRBV5-1 with TRBJ1-6; 7 bases map to TRBD1. CDR3 length: 16 residues. Germline trimming cut 2 bases from V and 3 bases from J; bases unmatched to any gene: 5. Germline V gives CDR1 SGHRS, CDR2 YFSETQ. The chain's CDR3 is CASSLEGANYNSPLHF. The CDR3 DNA follows: TGCGCCAGCAGCTTAGAGGGGGCGAACTATAATTCACCCCTCCACTTT.

This chain uses TRBV24-1 with TRBJ2-3, with TRBD1 matching 9 bases. Trimming removed 3 bases from V and 6 bases from J; junction bases left unmatched: 3. The germline V gene encodes CDR1 KGHDR and CDR2 SFDVKD. This CDR3 region has 14 residues. This chain's CDR3 is CATSDTGGADTQYF. The CDR3, as DNA: TGTGCCACCAGTGATACAGGGGGCGCGGATACGCAGTATTTT.

The genes are TRBV19 and TRBJ2-1; 11 nucleotides align to TRBD2. After removal of 7 bases from V and 5 bases from J, the junction contained 7 bases not matched to a gene. Germline loops: CDR1 LNHDA, CDR2 SQIVND (reference sequence). CDR3 size: 15 residues. CDR3 protein: CASKLAGGRHNEQFF. The CDR3 bases are TGTGCCAGTAAGCTAGCGGGGGGCCGACACAATGAGCAGTTCTTC.

A single count supports this clone. V usage is TRBV7-9 and J usage is TRBJ2-3; D is possibly TRBD1 (6 bases). The CDR3 is 14 residues long. V lost 7 bases to trimming and J lost 0 bases, with 11 bases between them. Germline lookup yields CDR1 SEHNR and CDR2 FQNEAQ (reference sequence). The CDR3 coding sequence is TGTGCCAGCATGAGGGGGTCTAGCACAGATACGCAGTATTTT. Translated, it gives CASMRGSSTDTQYF.

V gene TRBV5-1 combines with J gene TRBJ1-1; tentative D call: TRBD1 (6 bases). V gave up 3 bases and J gave up 5 bases, with 11 bases separating them. This CDR3 comprises 13 residues. CDR1 and CDR2 (germline): SGHRS, YFSETQ. The CDR3 protein is CASSWRGGTEAFF. In DNA, the CDR3 is TGCGCCAGCAGCTGGAGGGGGGGAACTGAAGCTTTCTTT.

The chain joins TRBV5-1 to TRBJ2-2; 7 nucleotides line up with TRBD1. V was clipped by 1 base and J by 7 bases; unmatched bases: 4. CDR1 is SGHRS and CDR2 is YFSETQ in the germline V gene. The CDR3 is made up of 14 amino acids. CDR3 in amino acids: CASSLRGPSGELFF. The CDR3 DNA follows: TGCGCCAGCAGCTTGAGGGGGCCTAGCGGGGAGCTGTTTTTT.